This T cell receptor (beta chain) was sequenced during a study of patients and donors after allogeneic stem cell transplantation. This CDR3 is 13 amino acids long. Losses at the gene ends were 6 bases for V and 6 bases for J; bases not matched to a gene: 2. The V gene's germline CDR1 is MRHNA and CDR2 SNTAGT. TCRdb re-called the RT-PCR reads through MiXCR, storing one row per CDR3 protein. This sample has tens of thousands of distinct CDR3 sequences, with around 40% found just once. This sequence was found in a human donor who was either an allogeneic HSCT recipient or a stem cell or donor lymphocyte infusion donor (not recorded which). It is not recorded whose cells these are; they may come from a transplant donor. This chain uses TRBV6-4 with TRBJ1-2; 12 bases are shared with TRBD1. The sequenced sample was blood, either unsorted or a sorted T cell fraction (not recorded which). The CDR3 is CASRGTGGHGYTF. The CDR3 DNA reads as TGTGCCAGCAGAGGGACAGGGGGCCATGGCTACACCTTC.